These 27 T cell receptor beta chains originate from one sample sequenced in a study of T cell responses to AZD1222 COVID-19 vaccine. The data were produced by immunoSEQ multiplex PCR, yet TCRdb's version contains in-frame clones alone and is incomplete. Of around 150,000 clones detected, more than 85% appear once; the ten largest clones hold 1.6%. This material consisted of peripheral blood, taken on day 0 of AZD1222 vaccination. All receptors come from an adult in good health.

The chain has TRBV7-9 and TRBJ2-1; TRBD2 matches 10 bases. In germline, CDR1 is SEHNR, CDR2 FQNEAQ (reference sequence). J gave up 9 bases and V 6 bases, and 5 bases lay outside the gene matches. CDR3 length: 13 amino acids. CDR3 residues: CASRPTSGIEQFF. For the CDR3, the DNA is TGTGCCAGCAGGCCTACTAGCGGGATTGAGCAGTTCTTC.

This chain uses TRBV4-3 with TRBJ2-3; a possible D gene is TRBD2 (6 bases). V was clipped by 0 bases and J by 1 base, with 17 bases between them. The germline CDR1 and CDR2 sequences are LGHNA and YSLEER. The CDR3 length is 18 residues. In DNA, the CDR3 is TGCGCCAGCAGCCAAGACCCCGCCGGGGGACCCGGCACAGATACGCAGTATTTT. Translation: CASSQDPAGGPGTDTQYF.

The chain employs TRBV6-5 and TRBJ1-1; maybe TRBD1 (5 bases). The V end lost 6 bases, the J end lost 1 base, and 9 bases lay between the germline ends. Germline V gene sequence: CDR1 MNHEY, CDR2 SVGAGI. CDR3 size: 13 residues. The CDR3 DNA reads TGTGCCAGCAGACAGACAGCGAACACTGAAGCTTTCTTT. It specifies CASRQTANTEAFF.

The rearrangement links TRBV7-9 to TRBJ1-4; D might be TRBD1 (6 bases). The CDR3 covers 15 residues. Between the trimmed V and J ends, which lost 0 bases and 7 bases, there was a span of 12 bases. Germline loops: CDR1 SEHNR, CDR2 FQNEAQ (reference sequence). This chain's CDR3 is CASSLAGGRVEKLFF. The CDR3 DNA reads as TGTGCCAGCAGCTTAGCGGGGGGGCGCGTTGAAAAACTGTTTTTT.

This clone was counted once. The rearrangement uses TRBV5-1 and TRBJ1-5, with D possibly TRBD1 on 5 matching bases. V dropped 4 bases and J dropped 3 bases, with 14 bases sitting between them. CDR1 SGHRS and CDR2 YFSETQ come from the germline V gene. This CDR3 is 15 amino acids long. CDR3 sequence: CASSLSGTLNQPQHF. CDR3 in DNA: TGCGCCAGCAGCCTCTCCGGGACCCTCAATCAGCCCCAGCATTTT. The full variable domain, with the rest looked up from reference TRBV5-1 and TRBJ1-5, is KAGVTQTPRYLIKTRGQQVTLSCSPISGHRSVSWYQQTPGQGLQFLFEYFSETQRNKGNFPGRFSGRQFSNSRSEMNVSTLELGDSALYLCASSLSGTLNQPQHFGDGTRLSIL.

Here the CDR3 DNA reads TGTGCCAGCAGCCCGGGGATTGTCTACGAGCAGTACTTC. Amino acids: CASSPGIVYEQYF. The chain couples TRBV7-2 to TRBJ2-7, with a tentative D call TRBD2 (5 bases). V was pared by 5 bases and J by 3 bases, with 11 bases between. Germline assignment: CDR1 SGHTA and CDR2 FQGNSA. The CDR3 consists of 13 residues.

The chain couples TRBV6-2 or TRBV6-3 to TRBJ2-7; TRBD1 agrees at 8 bases. After removal of 0 bases from V and 0 bases from J, the junction contained 1 base not matched to a gene. The CDR3 totals 15 residues. CDR1 and CDR2 from the germline V gene are MNHEY and SVGEGT. The CDR3 sequence: CASSYSGQDSYEQYF. The CDR3 nucleotides are TGTGCCAGCAGTTACTCGGGACAGGACTCCTACGAGCAGTACTTC.

This chain's CDR3 is CASSPGLAGFYEQYF. CDR3 bases: TGTGCCAGCAGCCCGGGACTAGCGGGTTTCTACGAGCAGTACTTC. The J gene is TRBJ2-7, the V gene TRBV3-1 (or the pseudogene TRBV3-2), with 12 bases fitting TRBD2. Trimming at V came to 4 bases and at J to 3 bases, leaving 4 bases not matched to a gene. The germline V gene has CDR1 LGHDT and CDR2 YNNKEL (reference sequence). There are 15 residues in the CDR3.

This sequence joins TRBV30 and TRBJ1-4, with a weak D call TRBD1 (6 bases). Germline CDR1 is GTSNPN and CDR2 is SVGIG (reference sequence). This CDR3 contains 14 residues. V was shortened by 4 bases and J by 4 bases, with 13 bases between the two germline ends. The CDR3 nucleotides are TGTGCCTGGACACCCACAGGGTTTAATGAAAAACTGTTTTTT. Its translation is CAWTPTGFNEKLFF.

CDR3 DNA sequence: TGTGCCAGTAGTATAGAGCGGCAGGGGGCGCGAGGCTACACCTTC. Its translation: CASSIERQGARGYTF. V usage is TRBV19 and J usage is TRBJ1-2, with 8 nucleotides matching TRBD1. Germline V CDR1 and CDR2: LNHDA, SQIVND (reference sequence). V lost 0 bases and J lost 8; bases outside the gene matches: 8. The CDR3 extends over 15 amino acids.

The chain uses TRBV5-6 and TRBJ2-5; 13 nucleotides align to TRBD2. Trimming took 1 base from V and 2 from J; bases not matched to a gene: 2. The CDR3 loop spans 16 amino acids. Germline V gene sequence: CDR1 SGHDT, CDR2 YYEEEE. The CDR3, as DNA: TGTGCCAGCAGCTTGCTGGGACTAGCGGGGCAAGAGACCCAGTACTTC. Its translation is CASSLLGLAGQETQYF.

Notes on this clone: One end of the junction does not line up with germline, which may come from a read error. V gene TRBV20-1 combines with J gene TRBJ2-7; D not resolved. Germline V gene sequence: CDR1 DFQATT, CDR2 SNEGSKA (reference sequence). CDR3 length: 11 amino acids. For the CDR3, the DNA is TGCAGTGCTAGTTTAGCCTACGCGCAGTACTTC. Its protein is CSASLAYAQYF.

In regard to this clone: Other DNA sequences in the same sample also yield this CDR3. The chain couples TRBV4-3 to TRBJ2-7; the match to TRBD1 covers 7 bases. The germline CDR1 and CDR2 sequences are LGHNA and YSLEER. The length of the CDR3 is 14 residues. Trimming took 2 bases from V and 3 from J; bases not matched to a gene: 4. This chain's CDR3 is CASSQRAGGYEQYF. Written as DNA, the CDR3 is TGCGCCAGCAGCCAAAGGGCAGGGGGCTACGAGCAGTACTTC.

This chain uses TRBV25-1 with TRBJ1-2, with D unresolved. Germline lookup yields CDR1 MGHDK and CDR2 SYGVNS. The CDR3 sequence is 14 residues long. The V end lost 7 bases, the J end lost 4 bases, and 16 bases lay between the germline ends. CDR3 loop: CASTPREASYGYTF. CDR3 DNA sequence: TGTGCCAGCACCCCACGGGAGGCCTCCTATGGCTACACCTTC.

This clone was detected only a few times. V is TRBV11-2 and J is TRBJ1-2, with TRBD1 as a possible D gene (6 bases). The CDR3 length is 13 residues. Trimming removed 5 bases from V and 4 bases from J, with 11 bases in between. Germline V gives CDR1 SGHAT, CDR2 FQNNGV. CDR3 sequence (DNA): TGTGCCAGCAGCCGAGGGGGGCCCTATGGCTACACCTTC. As protein: CASSRGGPYGYTF.

V usage is TRBV12-5 and J usage is TRBJ1-2; no reliable D call. Trimming removed 3 bases from V and 0 bases from J, with 11 bases in between. From germline, CDR1 is LGHNT and CDR2 FRNRAP. This CDR3 has 15 residues. CDR3 region: CASGLRGRTNYGYTF. CDR3 nucleotide sequence: TGTGCTAGTGGTTTACGAGGCAGGACTAACTATGGCTACACCTTC.

V and J are TRBV15 and TRBJ2-7, with D perhaps given as TRBD1 or TRBD2 (5 bases each). The CDR3 contains 16 residues. Trimming cost V 3 bases and J 0 bases, with 15 bases left between them. Germline values: CDR1 LNHNV, CDR2 YYDKDF (reference sequence). The CDR3 region has the DNA TGTGCCACCAGCAGGGGAATGAGGGGCAGCTCCTACGAGCAGTACTTC. This gives the protein CATSRGMRGSSYEQYF.

Only one count was recorded for this clone. The chain uses TRBV9 and TRBJ2-7, with TRBD2 as a possible D gene (7 bases). The CDR3 spans 14 residues. Trimming took off 0 bases at V and 5 bases at J, with 12 bases between the two ends. CDR1 is SGDLS, CDR2 YYNGEE, per germline. CDR3 loop: CASSVEGGKDEQYF. DNA of the CDR3: TGTGCCAGCAGCGTAGAGGGGGGGAAGGACGAGCAGTACTTC.

This chain connects TRBV5-4 to TRBJ1-1; 8 bases match TRBD1. Germline CDR1 and CDR2: SGHNT and YYREEE (reference sequence). The CDR3 has 14 residues. Trimming removed 0 bases from V and 4 bases from J; junction bases left unmatched: 2. CDR3 amino acids: CASSLVGTGTEAFF. CDR3 in DNA: TGTGCCAGCAGCTTGGTTGGGACAGGCACTGAAGCTTTCTTT. Full variable domain (missing parts from reference TRBV5-4 and TRBJ1-1): ETGVTQSPTHLIKTRGQQVTLRCSSQSGHNTVSWYQQALGQGPQFIFQYYREEENGRGNFPPRFSGLQFPNYSSELNVNALELDDSALYLCASSLVGTGTEAFFGQGTRLTVV.

The V call is TRBV10-1, the J call TRBJ2-6, with 8 positions matching TRBD1. From germline, CDR1 is WNHNN and CDR2 SYGVQD (reference sequence). The CDR3 consists of 19 residues. V was pared by 0 bases and J by 2 bases, with 9 bases of the junction left unmatched. CDR3 sequence (DNA): TGCGCCAGCAGTGAGTCCCCAGGGGGCGCGGATCCTGGGGCCAACGTCCTGACTTTC. Translation gives CASSESPGGADPGANVLTF.

The V call is TRBV4-3, the J call TRBJ2-5; D perhaps matches TRBD2 (6 bases). The CDR3 length is 15 residues. V was trimmed by 1 base and J by 5 bases, leaving 14 bases between them. Germline loops: CDR1 LGHNA, CDR2 YSLEER. The CDR3 DNA sequence: TGCGCCAGCAGCCAAGTAGCGGCCCCTTCGGAGACCCAGTACTTC. This encodes CASSQVAAPSETQYF.

The chain has TRBV13 and TRBJ1-5; D unresolved. Germline V gene lookup returns CDR1 PRHDT and CDR2 FYEKMQ (reference sequence). The CDR3 length is 14 residues. The V and J ends lost 6 bases and 0 bases respectively, with 9 bases between them. The CDR3 reads CASRQRNSNQPQHF. In DNA, the CDR3 is TGTGCCAGCAGACAAAGAAATAGCAATCAGCCCCAGCATTTT.

There are a few counts of this clone. The chain uses TRBV28 and TRBJ1-6; a weak D match, TRBD1 (5 bases). Looked up from germline, CDR1 is MDHEN and CDR2 is SYDVKM. This CDR3 region has 15 residues. V dropped 5 bases and J dropped 10 bases, with 18 bases sitting between them. Written as DNA, the CDR3 is TGTGCCAGCAGTCCCCATGAGGGGATGGAGTCACCCCTCCACTTT. Protein: CASSPHEGMESPLHF.

With regard to this clone: Relative to the germline gene, one junction end is altered; a read error may explain this. The genes are TRBV12-3 or TRBV12-4 and TRBJ2-7; TRBD1 matches at 12 bases. The CDR3 contains 13 residues. CDR3 residues: CASIFRDRGHLTF. DNA of the CDR3: TGTGCCAGCATCTTCCGGGACAGGGGGCATTTAACCTTC.

The rearrangement joins TRBV4-1 to TRBJ1-3; D is unclear. Germline V CDR1 and CDR2: MGHRA, YSYEKL. CDR3 size: 18 residues. The V end lost 0 bases, the J end lost 0 bases, and 15 bases lay between the germline ends. The CDR3 reads CASSQDGEELLSGNTIYF. In nucleotides, the CDR3 is TGCGCCAGCAGCCAAGATGGGGAGGAATTGCTCTCTGGAAACACCATATATTTT.

This clone has only a few counts. This chain connects TRBV7-9 to TRBJ2-7; D unclear. V dropped 5 bases and J dropped 3 bases, with 17 bases sitting between them. CDR3 length: 15 residues. Germline loops: CDR1 SEHNR, CDR2 FQNEAQ (reference sequence). This CDR3 is CASSLESSDLYEQYF. In DNA, the CDR3 is TGTGCCAGCAGCCTAGAGTCGTCAGATCTCTACGAGCAGTACTTC.

In regard to this clone: Because the CDR3's place on the DNA is in doubt, the DNA is left out and the CDR3 is given as listed by TCRdb. The gene calls are TRBV4-2 and TRBJ2-1; TRBD1 reflects the table's D call only, with no check against the DNA. The germline gives CDR1 LGHNA, CDR2 YNFKEQ. The CDR3 spans 16 residues, counting both ends. CDR3 in amino acids: CASSSSTGNSYNEQFF.